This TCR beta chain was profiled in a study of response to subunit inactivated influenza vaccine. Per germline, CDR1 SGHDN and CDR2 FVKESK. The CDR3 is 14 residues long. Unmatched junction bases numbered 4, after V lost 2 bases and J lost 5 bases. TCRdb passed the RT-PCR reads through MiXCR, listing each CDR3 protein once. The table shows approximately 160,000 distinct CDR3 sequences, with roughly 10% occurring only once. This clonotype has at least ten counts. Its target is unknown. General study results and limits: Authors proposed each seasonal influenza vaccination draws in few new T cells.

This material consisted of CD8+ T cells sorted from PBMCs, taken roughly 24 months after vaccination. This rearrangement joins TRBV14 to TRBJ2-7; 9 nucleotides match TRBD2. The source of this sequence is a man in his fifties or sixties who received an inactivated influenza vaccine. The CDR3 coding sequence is TGTGCCAGCAGCCAACTAGCGGGGAGGAACGAGCAGTACTTC. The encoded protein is CASSQLAGRNEQYF.